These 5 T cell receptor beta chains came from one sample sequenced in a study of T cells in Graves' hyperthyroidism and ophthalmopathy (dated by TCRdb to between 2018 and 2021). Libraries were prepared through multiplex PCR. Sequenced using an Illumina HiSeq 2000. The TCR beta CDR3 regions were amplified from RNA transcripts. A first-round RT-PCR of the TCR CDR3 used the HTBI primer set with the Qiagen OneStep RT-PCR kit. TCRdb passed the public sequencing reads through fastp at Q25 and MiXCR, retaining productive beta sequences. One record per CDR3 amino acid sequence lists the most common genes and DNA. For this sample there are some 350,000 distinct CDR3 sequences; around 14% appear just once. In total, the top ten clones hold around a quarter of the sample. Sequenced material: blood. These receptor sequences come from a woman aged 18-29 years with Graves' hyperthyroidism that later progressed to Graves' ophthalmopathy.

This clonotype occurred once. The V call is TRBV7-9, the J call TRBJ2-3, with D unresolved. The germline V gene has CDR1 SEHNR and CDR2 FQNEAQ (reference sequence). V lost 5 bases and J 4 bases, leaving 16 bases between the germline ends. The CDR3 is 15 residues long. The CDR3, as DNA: TGTGCCAGCAGCCGGAGTGGCGACGGGTCAGATACGCAGTATTTT. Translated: CASSRSGDGSDTQYF.

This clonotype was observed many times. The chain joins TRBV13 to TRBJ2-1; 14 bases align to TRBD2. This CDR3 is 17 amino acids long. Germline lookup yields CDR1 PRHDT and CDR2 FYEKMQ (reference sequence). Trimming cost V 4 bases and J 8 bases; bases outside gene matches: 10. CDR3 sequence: CASSSWTGTSGSYEQFF. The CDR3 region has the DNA TGTGCCAGCAGCTCCTGGACCGGGACTAGCGGGAGCTATGAGCAGTTCTTC. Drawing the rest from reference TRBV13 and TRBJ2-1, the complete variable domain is AAGVIQSPRHLIKEKRETATLKCYPIPRHDTVYWYQQGPGQDPQFLISFYEKMQSDKGSIPDRFSAQQFSDYHSELNMSSLELGDSALYFCASSSWTGTSGSYEQFFGPGTRLTVL.

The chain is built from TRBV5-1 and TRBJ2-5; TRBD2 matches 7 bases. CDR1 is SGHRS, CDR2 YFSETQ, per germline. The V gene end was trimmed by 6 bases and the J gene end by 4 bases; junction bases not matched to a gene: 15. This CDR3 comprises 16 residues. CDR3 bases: TGCGCCAGCAAAGGGGACTACTCCGACTCCATAGAGACCCAGTACTTC. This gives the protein CASKGDYSDSIETQYF. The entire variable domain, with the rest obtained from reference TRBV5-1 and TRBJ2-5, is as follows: KAGVTQTPRYLIKTRGQQVTLSCSPISGHRSVSWYQQTPGQGLQFLFEYFSETQRNKGNFPGRFSGRQFSNSRSEMNVSTLELGDSALYLCASKGDYSDSIETQYFGPGTRLLVL.

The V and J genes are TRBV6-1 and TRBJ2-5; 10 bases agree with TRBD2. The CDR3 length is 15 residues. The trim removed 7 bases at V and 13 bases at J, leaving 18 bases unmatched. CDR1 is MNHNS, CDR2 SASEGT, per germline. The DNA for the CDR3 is TGTGCCAGCAACCAAGCTCCCGGGACTAGCGTTTACCGGTACTTC. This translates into CASNQAPGTSVYRYF.

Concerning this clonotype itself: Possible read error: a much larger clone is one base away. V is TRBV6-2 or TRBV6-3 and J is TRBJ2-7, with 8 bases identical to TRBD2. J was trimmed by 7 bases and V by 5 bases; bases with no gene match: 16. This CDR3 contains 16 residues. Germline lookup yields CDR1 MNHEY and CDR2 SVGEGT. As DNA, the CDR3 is TGTGCCAGCAGTCCCCCCCTAGTCGGGAGGGTTAAGGAGCAGTACTTC. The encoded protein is CASSPPLVGRVKEQYF.